The T cell receptor beta chain described here comes from a study of T cells in Graves' hyperthyroidism and ophthalmopathy. This clonotype appeared many times. Researchers barred patients who had uncontrolled infection, other autoimmune disease, pregnancy or lactation. TCR beta CDR3 sequences were amplified from RNA transcripts. HTBI primers were the set used in a first-round RT-PCR of the TCR CDR3. MiXCR, applied by TCRdb to the multiplex PCR reads, yields one record per CDR3 protein. The repertoire holds about 250,000 distinct CDR3 sequences, with around 24% as singletons. Trimming took off 2 bases at V and 6 bases at J, with 16 bases between the two ends. Germline CDR1 and CDR2: KGHDR and SFDVKD. CDR3 length equals 15 residues.

The chain uses TRBV24-1 and TRBJ2-7; D remains ambiguous. The receptor was derived from a woman aged 35 to 49 with Graves' ophthalmopathy. Material: blood. The CDR3 protein is CATSDSGPLPLEQYF. Here the CDR3 DNA reads TGTGCCACCAGTGATTCCGGACCCCTTCCTCTCGAGCAGTACTTC.